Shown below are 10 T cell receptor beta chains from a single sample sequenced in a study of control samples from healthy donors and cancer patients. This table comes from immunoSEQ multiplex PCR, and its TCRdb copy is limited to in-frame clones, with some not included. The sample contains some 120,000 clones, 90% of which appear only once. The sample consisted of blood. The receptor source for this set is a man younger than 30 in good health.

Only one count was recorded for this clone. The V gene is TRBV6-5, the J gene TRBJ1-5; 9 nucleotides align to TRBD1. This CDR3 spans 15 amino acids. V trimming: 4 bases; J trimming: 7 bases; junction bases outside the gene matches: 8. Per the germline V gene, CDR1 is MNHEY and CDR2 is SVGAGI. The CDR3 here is CASSFSQGAAQPQHF. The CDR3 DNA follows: TGTGCCAGCAGTTTCTCACAGGGGGCAGCCCAGCCCCAGCATTTT.

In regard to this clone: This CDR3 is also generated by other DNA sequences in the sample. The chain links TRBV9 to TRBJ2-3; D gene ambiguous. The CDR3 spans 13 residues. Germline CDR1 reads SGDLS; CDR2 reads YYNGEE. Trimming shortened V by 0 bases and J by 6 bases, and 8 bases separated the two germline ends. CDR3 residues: CASSVVGPDTQYF. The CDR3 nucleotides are TGTGCCAGCAGCGTAGTTGGGCCGGATACGCAGTATTTT. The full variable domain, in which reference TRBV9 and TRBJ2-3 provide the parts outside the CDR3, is DSGVTQTPKHLITATGQRVTLRCSPRSGDLSVYWYQQSLDQGLQFLIQYYNGEERAKGNILERFSAQQFPDLHSELNLSSLELGDSALYFCASSVVGPDTQYFGPGTRLTVL.

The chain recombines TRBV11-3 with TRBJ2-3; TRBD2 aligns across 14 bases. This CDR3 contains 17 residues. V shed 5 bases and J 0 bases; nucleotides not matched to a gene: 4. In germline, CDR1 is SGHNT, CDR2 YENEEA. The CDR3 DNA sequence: TGTGCCAGCAGCCGACTAGCGGGAGGGCCAAGCACAGATACGCAGTATTTT. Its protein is CASSRLAGGPSTDTQYF.

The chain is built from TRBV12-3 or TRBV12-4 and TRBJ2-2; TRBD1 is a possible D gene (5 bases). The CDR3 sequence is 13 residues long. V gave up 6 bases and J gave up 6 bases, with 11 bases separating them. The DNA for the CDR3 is TGTGCCAGCAGCCCAGGGTTCCCCGGGGAGCTGTTTTTT. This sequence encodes CASSPGFPGELFF.

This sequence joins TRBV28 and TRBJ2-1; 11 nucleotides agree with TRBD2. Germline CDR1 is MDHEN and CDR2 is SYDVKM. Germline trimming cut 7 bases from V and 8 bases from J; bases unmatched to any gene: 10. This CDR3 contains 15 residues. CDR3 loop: CASNSGLAVIHEQFF. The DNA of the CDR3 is TGTGCCAGCAATTCGGGACTAGCGGTAATCCATGAGCAGTTCTTC.

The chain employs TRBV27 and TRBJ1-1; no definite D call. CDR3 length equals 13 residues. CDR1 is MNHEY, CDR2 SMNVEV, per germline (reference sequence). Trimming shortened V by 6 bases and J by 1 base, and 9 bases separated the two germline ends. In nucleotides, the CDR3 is TGTGCCAGCAGGTTAAATCCGAACACTGAAGCTTTCTTT. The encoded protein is CASRLNPNTEAFF.

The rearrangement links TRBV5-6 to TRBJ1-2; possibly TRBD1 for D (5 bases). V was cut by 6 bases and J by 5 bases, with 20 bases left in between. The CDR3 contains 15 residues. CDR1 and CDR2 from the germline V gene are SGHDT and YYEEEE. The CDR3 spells CASTLDSGRQYGYTF. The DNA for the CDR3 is TGTGCCAGCACCTTAGACTCGGGACGGCAATATGGCTACACCTTC.

This chain's CDR3 is CASSLNRATNEKLFF. The CDR3 nucleotides read TGTGCCAGCAGCTTAAACAGGGCAACTAATGAAAAACTGTTTTTT. This chain connects TRBV11-3 to TRBJ1-4; the D gene is possibly TRBD1 (6 bases). Trimming shortened V by 2 bases and J by 0 bases, and 7 bases separated the two germline ends. The CDR3 is 15 amino acids. CDR1 is SGHNT and CDR2 is YENEEA in the germline V gene.

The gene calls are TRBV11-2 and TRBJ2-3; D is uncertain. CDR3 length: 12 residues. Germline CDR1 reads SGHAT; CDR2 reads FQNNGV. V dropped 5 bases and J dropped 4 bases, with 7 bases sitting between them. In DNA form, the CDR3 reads TGTGCCAGCAGCCCCCAATCAGATACGCAGTATTTT. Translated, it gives CASSPQSDTQYF. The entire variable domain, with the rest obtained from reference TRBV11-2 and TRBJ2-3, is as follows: EAGVAQSPRYKIIEKRQSVAFWCNPISGHATLYWYQQILGQGPKLLIQFQNNGVVDDSQLPKDRFSAERLKGVDSTLKIQPAKLEDSAVYLCASSPQSDTQYFGPGTRLTVL.

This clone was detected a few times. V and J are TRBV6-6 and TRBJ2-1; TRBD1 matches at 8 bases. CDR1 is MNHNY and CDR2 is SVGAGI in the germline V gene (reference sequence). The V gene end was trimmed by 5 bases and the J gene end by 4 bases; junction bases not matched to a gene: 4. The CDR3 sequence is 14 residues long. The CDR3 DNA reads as TGTGCCAGCAGTACCGGGACAGGATACAATGAGCAGTTCTTC. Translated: CASSTGTGYNEQFF.